What follows are 27 T cell receptor beta chains derived from one specimen sequenced in a study of regulatory T cells in long-lasting Graves disease. According to the study, TCR beta libraries were built with iRepertoire HTBI primers and CDR3-region Arm-PCR. A single record per CDR3 protein comes from TCRdb applying MiXCR to the multiplex PCR reads. The sample comprises a few hundred thousand distinct CDR3 sequences, about a quarter of which are singletons, and approximately 28% rests with the top ten. The time point here: persistent/refractory GD, antithyroid drugs over 5 years with positive TRAb. RNA extracted from PBMCs served as the sequencing template. This material consisted of peripheral blood mononuclear cells (PBMCs), taken when the disease was refractory, from a patient treated with antithyroid drugs. The receptor set was obtained from a female donor with Graves disease.

The chain uses TRBV7-9 and TRBJ1-2, with D uncertain. With 6 bases removed from V and 8 bases from J, the gap between germline ends came to 10 bases. The CDR3 runs to 11 residues. CDR1 is SEHNR, CDR2 FQNEAQ, per germline (reference sequence). CDR3 nucleotides: TGTGCCAGCAGGTCCCAGAAGGGCTACACCTTC. Protein product: CASRSQKGYTF.

This clonotype was seen many times. The J gene is TRBJ2-4, the V gene TRBV30; D remains ambiguous. Trimming stripped 5 bases from V and 8 bases from J, with 10 bases between. This CDR3 spans 11 amino acids. The germline CDR1 and CDR2 sequences are GTSNPN and SVGIG (reference sequence). The CDR3 sequence: CAWGDSDIQYF. The CDR3 region has the DNA TGTGCCTGGGGGGATAGTGACATTCAGTACTTC.

The chain couples TRBV24-1 to TRBJ2-3; D is undetermined. The CDR3 has 13 residues. Trimming removed 5 bases at V and 2 bases at J, with 7 bases between. CDR1 KGHDR and CDR2 SFDVKD come from the germline V gene. The CDR3 loop is CATSAGSTDTQYF. CDR3 sequence (DNA): TGTGCCACCAGTGCGGGCTCCACAGATACGCAGTATTTT.

The J gene is TRBJ2-3, the V gene TRBV6-2 or TRBV6-3; D gene ambiguous. Deletions cut 3 bases from V and 4 bases from J, with 8 bases between. The CDR3 is made up of 13 amino acids. Germline V gives CDR1 MNHEY, CDR2 SVGEGT. As DNA, the CDR3 is TGTGCCAGCAGTTATCGGCTGGCAGATACGCAGTATTTT. The encoded protein is CASSYRLADTQYF.

The chain employs TRBV20-1 and TRBJ2-6; D could derive from TRBD1 or TRBD2 (5 bases each). V dropped 2 bases and J dropped 10 bases, with 12 bases sitting between them. Looked up from germline, CDR1 is DFQATT and CDR2 is SNEGSKA (reference sequence). This CDR3 contains 13 residues. CDR3 sequence reads: CSARLGDANVLTF. The CDR3 DNA is TGCAGTGCTAGACTCGGGGACGCAAACGTCCTGACTTTC.

Ten or more counts support this clonotype. V and J are TRBV12-3 or TRBV12-4 and TRBJ1-5, with D possibly TRBD1 on 5 matching bases. This CDR3 is built from 15 residues. V gave up 5 bases and J gave up 3 bases, with 14 bases separating them. CDR3 DNA sequence: TGTGCCAGCAGTCAAGAACAGGCACACAATCAGCCCCAGCATTTT. The encoded protein is CASSQEQAHNQPQHF.

The sample holds many counts of this clonotype. This chain joins TRBV6-1 and TRBJ2-5; 7 bases agree with TRBD2. The V segment lost 5 bases and the J segment 5 bases; nucleotides outside the gene matches: 11. This CDR3 comprises 15 residues. Germline V lookup: CDR1 MNHNS, CDR2 SASEGT. The chain's CDR3 is CASSPWTRKAETQYF. The CDR3, as DNA: TGTGCCAGCAGTCCATGGACTAGAAAAGCGGAGACCCAGTACTTC.

This clonotype appeared many times. This chain uses TRBV12-3 or TRBV12-4 with TRBJ2-2; 10 bases align to TRBD1. CDR3 length equals 13 residues. Losses at the gene ends were 11 bases for V and 7 bases for J; bases not matched to a gene: 7. In DNA, the CDR3 is TGTGCCGGTACCGGGACAGGGGTCGGGGAGCTGTTTTTT. It encodes CAGTGTGVGELFF.

The gene calls are TRBV5-1 and TRBJ2-1; D is undetermined. CDR1 and CDR2 from the germline V gene are SGHRS and YFSETQ. The CDR3 has 13 residues. Trimming pared 1 base from V and 5 bases from J, leaving 7 bases between. The CDR3 spells CASSLNPNNEQFF. CDR3 DNA sequence: TGCGCCAGCAGCTTGAATCCAAACAATGAGCAGTTCTTC.

The chain recombines TRBV7-9 with TRBJ2-1, with a weak D call TRBD2 (6 bases). The germline CDR1 and CDR2 sequences are SEHNR and FQNEAQ (reference sequence). The V end lost 4 bases, the J end lost 2 bases, and 18 bases lay between the germline ends. The CDR3 loop spans 17 amino acids. In DNA form, the CDR3 reads TGTGCCAGCAGCTCAAACCGGGACTCCCTTACCTACAATGAGCAGTTCTTC. Protein: CASSSNRDSLTYNEQFF. Full variable domain (missing parts from reference TRBV7-9 and TRBJ2-1): DTGVSQNPRHKITKRGQNVTFRCDPISEHNRLYWYRQTLGQGPEFLTYFQNEAQLEKSRLLSDRFSAERPKGSFSTLEIQRTEQGDSAMYLCASSSNRDSLTYNEQFFGPGTRLTVL.

At least ten counts were recorded for this clonotype. The CDR3 reads CASRPDPLGGYTF. Written as DNA, the CDR3 is TGTGCCAGCAGACCAGACCCCCTTGGCGGCTACACCTTC. This sequence joins TRBV28 and TRBJ1-2; D gene ambiguous. V was trimmed by 6 bases and J by 8 bases, leaving 16 bases between them. The CDR3 has 13 residues. The germline CDR1 and CDR2 sequences are MDHEN and SYDVKM.

The chain links TRBV29-1 to TRBJ1-1; 8 positions agree with TRBD1. Per germline, CDR1 SQVTM and CDR2 ANQGSEA. The V and J ends lost 3 bases and 2 bases, in that order; junction bases with no gene match: 2. This CDR3 region has 13 residues. The CDR3 loop is CSVDGQGNTEAFF. In DNA form, the CDR3 reads TGCAGCGTTGATGGACAGGGCAACACTGAAGCTTTCTTT.

This chain connects TRBV30 to TRBJ1-6, with D unclear. The germline V and J ends were trimmed by 6 bases and 7 bases, with 13 bases remaining between them. From germline, CDR1 is GTSNPN and CDR2 SVGIG (reference sequence). This CDR3 is 13 amino acids long. CDR3 residues: CACSKPPNSPLHF. CDR3 nucleotides: TGTGCCTGTAGTAAGCCCCCAAATTCACCCCTCCACTTT.

The V gene is TRBV10-3, the J gene TRBJ1-1; D is possibly TRBD1 (5 bases). Trimming took 0 bases from V and 2 from J, leaving 13 bases between them. Germline V gives CDR1 ENHRY, CDR2 SYGVKD. The CDR3 sequence is 16 residues long. The CDR3 spells CAISESSGDGNTEAFF. The DNA of the CDR3 is TGTGCCATCAGTGAGTCATCGGGGGACGGTAACACTGAAGCTTTCTTT.

At least ten counts were recorded for this clonotype. The CDR3 here is CASSFNRAYEQYF. As DNA, the CDR3 is TGTGCCAGCAGTTTCAACAGGGCCTACGAGCAGTACTTC. The chain links TRBV28 to TRBJ2-7, with D possibly matching TRBD1 (6 bases). This CDR3 is 13 amino acids long. Germline V gene sequence: CDR1 MDHEN, CDR2 SYDVKM. V lost 3 bases and J 2 bases, leaving 8 bases between the germline ends.

This clonotype appeared a single time. The J gene is TRBJ2-3, the V gene TRBV20-1, with 12 bases matching TRBD2. CDR3 length: 16 residues. With 5 bases clipped from V and 7 bases from J, the junction kept 13 bases outside the gene matches. Germline values: CDR1 DFQATT, CDR2 SNEGSKA (reference sequence). In nucleotides, the CDR3 is TGCAGTGCTTGGACTAGCGGGATCCCGGGGGTGAATACGCAGTATTTT. Its translation: CSAWTSGIPGVNTQYF.

This clonotype was seen many times. The gene calls are TRBV28 and TRBJ1-1, with no clear D. This CDR3 has 15 residues. CDR1 is MDHEN and CDR2 is SYDVKM in the germline V gene. Trimming removed 2 bases from V and 1 base from J, with 11 bases in between. The CDR3 bases are TGTGCCAGCAGTTTACGTCCGACACCGAACACTGAAGCTTTCTTT. Translating it yields CASSLRPTPNTEAFF.

A word on this clonotype: Given a much more abundant clone one base away, this may be a read error. The chain has TRBV5-1 and TRBJ1-5, with D tentatively TRBD1 (6 bases). The V gene's germline CDR1 is SGHRS and CDR2 YFSETQ. The CDR3 runs 15 residues. DNA of the CDR3: TGCGCCGGCAGCGAAGATGGACAGTCCAATCAGCCCCAGCATTTT. As protein: CAGSEDGQSNQPQHF. Full variable domain (rest looked up from reference TRBV5-1 and TRBJ1-5): KAGVTQTPRYLIKTRGQQVTLSCSPISGHRSVSWYQQTPGQGLQFLFEYFSETQRNKGNFPGRFSGRQFSNSRSEMNVSTLELGDSALYLCAGSEDGQSNQPQHFGDGTRLSIL.

The rearrangement links TRBV20-1 to TRBJ2-3; 7 bases agree with TRBD2. Germline V gene lookup returns CDR1 DFQATT and CDR2 SNEGSKA (reference sequence). The CDR3 runs to 14 residues. V gave up 3 bases and J gave up 2 bases; unmatched junction bases: 5. The CDR3 DNA reads TGCAGTGCTAGTCTAGCGGCAACCACAGATACGCAGTATTTT. Its translation is CSASLAATTDTQYF.

This clonotype appeared many times. V gene TRBV7-2 combines with J gene TRBJ2-5, with a tentative D call TRBD2 (5 bases). Trimming took off 6 bases at V and 0 bases at J, with 11 bases between the two ends. Looked up from germline, CDR1 is SGHTA and CDR2 is FQGNSA. The CDR3 has 14 amino acids. The CDR3 is CASSLTGNQETQYF. The CDR3 DNA is TGTGCCAGCAGTTTAACCGGGAACCAAGAGACCCAGTACTTC.

The CDR3 nucleotides are TGTGCCAGCAGCCAAGCCAAAGCTCATCCCCAGTACTTC. Protein sequence: CASSQAKAHPQYF. V is TRBV14 and J is TRBJ2-5; no reliable D call. This CDR3 comprises 13 residues. Looked up from germline, CDR1 is SGHDN and CDR2 is FVKESK. Trimming took off 1 base at V and 9 bases at J, with 12 bases between the two ends.

This clonotype occurred a few times. The chain couples TRBV15 to TRBJ2-5, with TRBD2 matching over 14 bases. Germline CDR1 is LNHNV and CDR2 is YYDKDF (reference sequence). Germline trimming cut 1 base from V and 3 bases from J; bases unmatched to any gene: 7. This CDR3 contains 18 residues. CDR3 sequence reads: CATSRGPPGLAGEETQYF. CDR3 sequence (DNA): TGTGCCACCAGCAGAGGCCCCCCGGGACTAGCGGGAGAAGAGACCCAGTACTTC.

The V and J genes are TRBV28 and TRBJ2-3; D is undetermined. The CDR3 is 16 residues long. CDR1 is MDHEN, CDR2 SYDVKM, per germline. Trimming stripped 1 base from V and 0 bases from J, with 11 bases between. CDR3 amino acids: CASSLLSVGSTDTQYF. In DNA, the CDR3 is TGTGCCAGCAGTTTATTATCCGTTGGGAGCACAGATACGCAGTATTTT.

This clonotype has ten or more counts. The CDR3 here is CASSQGTGNYGYTF. As DNA, the CDR3 is TGTGCCAGCAGCCAGGGGACTGGGAACTATGGCTACACCTTC. This chain joins TRBV11-2 and TRBJ1-2; tentative D call: TRBD1 (6 bases). Germline CDR1 and CDR2: SGHAT and FQNNGV. The V and J ends lost 5 bases and 2 bases respectively, with 12 bases between them. CDR3 length equals 14 residues.

This clonotype was counted at least ten times. This chain links TRBV6-2 or TRBV6-3 with TRBJ1-2, with TRBD1 matching 8 bases. V trimming: 1 base; J trimming: 5 bases; junction bases outside the gene matches: 6. Germline-derived CDR1 and CDR2 are MNHEY and SVGEGT. The CDR3 loop spans 15 amino acids. The CDR3 spells CASSYLPGTGYGYTF. The CDR3 DNA sequence: TGTGCCAGCAGTTACTTACCCGGGACAGGTTATGGCTACACCTTC.

This clonotype was detected only a few times. The V call is TRBV7-9, the J call TRBJ2-7, with a weak D call TRBD2 (5 bases). From germline, CDR1 is SEHNR and CDR2 FQNEAQ (reference sequence). The CDR3 covers 16 residues. V shed 3 bases and J shed 2 bases, with 17 bases lying between them. This chain's CDR3 is CASSLEEGSGAYEQYF. The CDR3 region has the DNA TGTGCCAGCAGCTTGGAGGAAGGGAGCGGAGCCTACGAGCAGTACTTC. Combining the CDR3 with reference TRBV7-9 and TRBJ2-7 gives the whole variable domain DTGVSQNPRHKITKRGQNVTFRCDPISEHNRLYWYRQTLGQGPEFLTYFQNEAQLEKSRLLSDRFSAERPKGSFSTLEIQRTEQGDSAMYLCASSLEEGSGAYEQYFGPGTRLTVT.

V usage is TRBV11-2 and J usage is TRBJ1-6; 11 nucleotides align to TRBD1. Germline values: CDR1 SGHAT, CDR2 FQNNGV. V lost 5 bases to trimming and J lost 5 bases; unmatched junction nucleotides: 11. This CDR3 is built from 18 residues. CDR3 bases: TGTGCCAGCAGCCCATATCCGGGACAGGGGGTCAATAATTCACCCCTCCACTTT. Amino acid sequence: CASSPYPGQGVNNSPLHF.